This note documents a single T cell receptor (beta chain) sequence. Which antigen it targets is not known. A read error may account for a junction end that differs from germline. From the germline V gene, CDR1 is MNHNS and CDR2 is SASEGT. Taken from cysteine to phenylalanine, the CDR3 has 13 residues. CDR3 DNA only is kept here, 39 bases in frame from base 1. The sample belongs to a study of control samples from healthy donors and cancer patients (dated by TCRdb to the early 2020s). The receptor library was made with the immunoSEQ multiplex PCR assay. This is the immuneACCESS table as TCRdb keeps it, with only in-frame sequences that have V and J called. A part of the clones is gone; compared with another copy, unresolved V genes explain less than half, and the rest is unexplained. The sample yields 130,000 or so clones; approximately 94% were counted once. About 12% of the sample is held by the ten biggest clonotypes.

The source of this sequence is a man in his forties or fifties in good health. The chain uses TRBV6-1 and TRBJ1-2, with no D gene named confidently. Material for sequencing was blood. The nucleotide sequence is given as TGTGCCAGCAGTAAAGCAGGAGCTGGGGACTACACCTTC. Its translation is CASSKAGAGDYTF.